This section outlines one TCR beta chain sequence together with its context. The antigen is not known. Given a much more abundant clone one base away, this may be a read error. Purified naive CD4+ T cells were depleted of CD25+ Tregs. This CDR3 has 15 amino acids. V was cut by 0 bases and J by 3 bases, with 12 bases left in between. Germline V gives CDR1 DFQATT, CDR2 SNEGSKA (reference sequence). Full-length variable regions came from constant-region reverse primers plus semi-nested Nested Universal Primer A PCR. TCRdb reanalysed the 5' RACE reads using MiXCR and keeps one entry per CDR3 protein. The repertoire holds about 23,000 distinct CDR3 sequences, with roughly 29% as singletons. Study-level findings and limits: Greatest tumor Treg TCR overlap was with tumor naive CD4+ cells.

The specimen sequenced was tumor-infiltrating naive CD4+ T cells sorted from the breast tumor. Subset denoted: naive CD4+ T cells, CD4+CD45RA+CD25-. This clonotype was sampled from a female donor with breast cancer. The chain combines TRBV20-1 with TRBJ2-1, with D tentatively TRBD2 (5 bases). CDR3 nucleotide sequence: TGCAGTGCTAGAGAGAGGGCGGTTCGCTACAATGAGCAGTTCTTC. It encodes CSARERAVRYNEQFF.